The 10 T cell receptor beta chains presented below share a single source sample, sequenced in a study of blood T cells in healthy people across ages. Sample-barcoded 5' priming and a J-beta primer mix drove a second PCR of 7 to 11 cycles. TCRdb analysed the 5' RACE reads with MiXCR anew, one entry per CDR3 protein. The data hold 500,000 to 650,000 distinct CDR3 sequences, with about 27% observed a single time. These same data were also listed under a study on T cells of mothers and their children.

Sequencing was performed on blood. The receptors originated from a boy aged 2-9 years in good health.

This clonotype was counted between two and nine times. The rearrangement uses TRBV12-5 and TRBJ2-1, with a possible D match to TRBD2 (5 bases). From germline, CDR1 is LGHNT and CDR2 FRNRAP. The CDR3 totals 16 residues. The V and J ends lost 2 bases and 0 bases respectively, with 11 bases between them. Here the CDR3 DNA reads TGTGCTAGTGGTTTGAAGTCAGGAGGCTCCTACAATGAGCAGTTCTTC. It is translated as CASGLKSGGSYNEQFF.

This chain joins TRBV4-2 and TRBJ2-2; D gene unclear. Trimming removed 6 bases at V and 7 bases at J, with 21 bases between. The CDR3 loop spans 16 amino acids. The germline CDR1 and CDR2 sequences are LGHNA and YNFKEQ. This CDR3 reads CASRPSGIGFGGELFF. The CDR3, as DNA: TGTGCCAGCAGGCCCTCTGGAATTGGTTTCGGCGGGGAGCTGTTTTTT.

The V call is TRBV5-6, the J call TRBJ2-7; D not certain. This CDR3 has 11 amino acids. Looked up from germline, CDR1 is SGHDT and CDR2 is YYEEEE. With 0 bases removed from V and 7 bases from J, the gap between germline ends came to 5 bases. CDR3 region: CASSLDLEQYF. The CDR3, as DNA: TGTGCCAGCAGCTTGGACTTGGAGCAGTACTTC.

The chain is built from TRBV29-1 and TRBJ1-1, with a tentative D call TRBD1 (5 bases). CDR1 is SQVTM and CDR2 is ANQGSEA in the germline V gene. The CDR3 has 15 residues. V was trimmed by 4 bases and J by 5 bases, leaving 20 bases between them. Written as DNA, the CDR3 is TGCAGCGTTGTGTTTGAGGCCCGCGGGGGGACTGAAGCTTTCTTT. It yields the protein CSVVFEARGGTEAFF.

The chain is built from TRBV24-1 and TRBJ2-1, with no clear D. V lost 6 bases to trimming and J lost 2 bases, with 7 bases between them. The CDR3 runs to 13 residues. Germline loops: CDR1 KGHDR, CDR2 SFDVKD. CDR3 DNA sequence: TGTGCCACCAGTCCGGGCCCCTACAATGAGCAGTTCTTC. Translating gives CATSPGPYNEQFF.

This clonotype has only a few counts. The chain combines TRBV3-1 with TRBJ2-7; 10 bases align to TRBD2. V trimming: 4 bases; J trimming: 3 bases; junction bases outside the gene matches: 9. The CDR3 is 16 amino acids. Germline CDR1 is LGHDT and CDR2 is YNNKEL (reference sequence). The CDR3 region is CASSRRGASGSYEQYF. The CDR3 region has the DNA TGTGCCAGCAGCCGCCGGGGAGCTAGCGGGAGCTACGAGCAGTACTTC.

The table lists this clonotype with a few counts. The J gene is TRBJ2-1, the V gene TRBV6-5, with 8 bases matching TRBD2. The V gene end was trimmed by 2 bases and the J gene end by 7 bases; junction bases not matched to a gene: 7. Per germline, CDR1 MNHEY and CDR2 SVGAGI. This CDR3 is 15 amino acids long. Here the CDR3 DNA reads TGTGCCAGCAGTTACGGGCGGGGGGCCGGGAATGAGCAGTTCTTC. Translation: CASSYGRGAGNEQFF.

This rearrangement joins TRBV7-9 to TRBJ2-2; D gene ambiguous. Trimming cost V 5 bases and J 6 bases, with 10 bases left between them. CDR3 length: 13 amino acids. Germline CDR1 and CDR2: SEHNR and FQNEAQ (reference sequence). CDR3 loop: CASSERRSGELFF. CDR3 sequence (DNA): TGTGCCAGCAGCGAGCGACGCTCCGGGGAGCTGTTTTTT.

The CDR3 DNA reads TGTGCCAGCAGCAGGGATGGGAATGGCTACACCTTC. Translation gives CASSRDGNGYTF. This chain links TRBV6-5 with TRBJ1-2; a possible D gene is TRBD1 (5 bases). The CDR3 has 12 residues. V shed 6 bases and J shed 6 bases, with 11 bases lying between them. Germline-derived CDR1 and CDR2 are MNHEY and SVGAGI.

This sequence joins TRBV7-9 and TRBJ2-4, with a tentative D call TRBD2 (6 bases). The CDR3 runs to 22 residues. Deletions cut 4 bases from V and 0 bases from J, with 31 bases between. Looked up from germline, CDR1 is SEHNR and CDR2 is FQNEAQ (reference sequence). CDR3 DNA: TGTGCCAGCAGCTCGAGTGGCGGGGCTATTCGGACCCCGAGTGCAGCCAAAAACATTCAGTACTTC. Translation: CASSSSGGAIRTPSAAKNIQYF.